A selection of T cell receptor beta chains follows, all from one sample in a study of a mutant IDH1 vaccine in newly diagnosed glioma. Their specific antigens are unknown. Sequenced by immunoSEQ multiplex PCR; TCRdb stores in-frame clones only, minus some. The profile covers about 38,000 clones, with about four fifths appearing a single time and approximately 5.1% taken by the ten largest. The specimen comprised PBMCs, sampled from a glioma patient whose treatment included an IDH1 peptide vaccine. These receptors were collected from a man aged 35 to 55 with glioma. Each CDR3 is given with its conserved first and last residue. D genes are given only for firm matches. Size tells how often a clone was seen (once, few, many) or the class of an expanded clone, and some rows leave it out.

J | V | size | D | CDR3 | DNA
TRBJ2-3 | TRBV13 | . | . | CASSLIISGITDTQYF | TGTGCCAGCAGCTTAATTATTAGCGGAATCACAGATACGCAGTATTTT
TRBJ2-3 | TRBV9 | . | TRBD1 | CASSAVGQGTDTQYF | TGTGCCAGCAGCGCGGTCGGACAGGGCACAGATACGCAGTATTTT
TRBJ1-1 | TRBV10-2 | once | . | CASGTGQRTEAFF | TGCGCCAGCGGAACAGGGCAGAGGACTGAAGCTTTCTTT
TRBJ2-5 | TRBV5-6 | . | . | CASSPGDPGETQYF | TGTGCCAGCAGCCCAGGTGATCCTGGGGAGACCCAGTACTTC
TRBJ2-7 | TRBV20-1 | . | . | CSARVGYEQYF | TGCAGTGCTAGAGTAGGGTACGAGCAGTACTTC
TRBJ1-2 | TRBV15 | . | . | CATSRDLREPYGYTF | TGTGCCACCAGCAGAGATCTTAGGGAACCCTATGGCTACACCTTC
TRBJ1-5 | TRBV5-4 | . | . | CASSSPDQPQHF | TGTGCCAGCAGCTCACCGGATCAGCCCCAGCATTTT
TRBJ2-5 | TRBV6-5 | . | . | CASSYLVGAETQYF | TGTGCCAGCAGTTACTTGGTGGGGGCAGAGACCCAGTACTTC
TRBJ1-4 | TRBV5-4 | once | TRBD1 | CASSLGEGATNEKLFF | TGTGCCAGCAGCTTAGGGGAGGGGGCCACTAATGAAAAACTGTTTTTT
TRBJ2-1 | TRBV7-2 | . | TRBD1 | CASSLGGQGGNEQFF | TGTGCCAGCAGCTTAGGGGGACAGGGAGGGAATGAGCAGTTCTTC
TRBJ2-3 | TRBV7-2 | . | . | CASSLDGGSTDTQYF | TGTGCCAGCAGCTTAGATGGTGGGAGCACAGATACGCAGTATTTT
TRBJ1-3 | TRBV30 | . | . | CAWSAPPGATGNTIYF | TGTGCCTGGAGCGCTCCCCCGGGGGCTACTGGAAACACCATATATTTT
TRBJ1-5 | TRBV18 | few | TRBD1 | CASSPRSGQGGDQPQHF | TGTGCCAGCTCACCCAGGTCGGGACAGGGGGGTGATCAGCCCCAGCATTTT
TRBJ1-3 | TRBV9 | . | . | CASSQDSSGNTIYF | TGTGCCAGCAGCCAGGACAGCTCTGGAAACACCATATATTTT
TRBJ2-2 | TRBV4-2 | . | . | CASSQDFIRDNENTGELFF | TGTGCCAGCAGCCAAGATTTCATCCGGGACAACGAGAACACCGGGGAGCTGTTTTTT
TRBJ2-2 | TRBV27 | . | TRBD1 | CASSPGTGGASGELFF | TGTGCCAGCAGTCCCGGGACAGGGGGCGCCTCCGGGGAGCTGTTTTTT
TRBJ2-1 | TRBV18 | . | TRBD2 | CASSPGESGALIYNEQFF | TGTGCCAGCTCCCCAGGCGAGAGCGGGGCCCTAATATACAATGAGCAGTTCTTC
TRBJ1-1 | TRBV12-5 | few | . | CASGLNTEAFF | TGTGCTAGTGGTTTGAACACTGAAGCTTTCTTT
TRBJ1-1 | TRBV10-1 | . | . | CASSLGVGEAFF | TGCGCCAGCAGTCTGGGGGTCGGTGAAGCTTTCTTT
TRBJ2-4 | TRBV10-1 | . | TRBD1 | CASSSGQDVAKNIQYF | TGCGCCAGCAGTTCGGGACAGGACGTAGCCAAAAACATTCAGTACTTC
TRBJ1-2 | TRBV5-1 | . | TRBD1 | CASSERTGGINGYTF | TGCGCCAGCAGCGAACGGACAGGGGGCATTAATGGCTACACCTTC
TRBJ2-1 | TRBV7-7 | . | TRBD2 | CASSLAQGGGEQFF | TGTGCTAGCAGCTTAGCCCAGGGCGGGGGTGAGCAGTTCTTC
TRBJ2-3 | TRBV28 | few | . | CASSLGGSAQYF | TGTGCCAGCAGTTTAGGAGGTTCTGCGCAGTATTTT
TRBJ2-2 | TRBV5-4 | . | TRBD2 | CASSTRGSTGELFF | TGTGCCAGCAGCACGCGGGGGAGTACCGGGGAGCTGTTTTTT
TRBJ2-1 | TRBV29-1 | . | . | CSVDASRTFFYNEQFF | TGCAGCGTTGATGCTTCTCGGACTTTTTTCTACAATGAGCAGTTCTTC
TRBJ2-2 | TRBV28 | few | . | CASETPATGELFF | TGTGCCAGCGAGACGCCAGCCACCGGGGAGCTGTTTTTT
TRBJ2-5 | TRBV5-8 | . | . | CASSWDTGGETQYF | TGTGCCAGCAGCTGGGACACAGGAGGGGAGACCCAGTACTTC
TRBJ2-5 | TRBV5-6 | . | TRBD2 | CASSLGTTSGRSPQYF | TGTGCCAGCAGCTTGGGTACAACTAGCGGGAGGTCGCCCCAGTACTTC
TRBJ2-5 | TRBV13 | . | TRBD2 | CASSPSGYQETQYF | TGTGCCAGCAGTCCTAGCGGGTACCAAGAGACCCAGTACTTC
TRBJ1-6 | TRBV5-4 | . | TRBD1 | CASRRDRVSSPLHF | TGTGCCAGCCGGAGGGACAGGGTATCATCACCCCTCCACTTT
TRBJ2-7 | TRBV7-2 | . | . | CASSPLGQGRYEQYF | TGTGCCAGCAGCCCGCTCGGTCAGGGCCGCTACGAGCAGTACTTC
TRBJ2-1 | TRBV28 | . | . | CASSLQGSGQFF | TGTGCCAGCAGCCTACAGGGATCGGGGCAGTTCTTC
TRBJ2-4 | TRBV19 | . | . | CASSIPPGPIQYF | TGTGCCAGTAGTATCCCTCCGGGGCCCATTCAGTACTTC
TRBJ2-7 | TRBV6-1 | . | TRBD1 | CASSVGGSSYEQYF | TGTGCCAGCAGTGTAGGGGGCTCCTCCTACGAGCAGTACTTC
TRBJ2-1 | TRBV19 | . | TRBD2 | CASSIDGLAGANEQFF | TGTGCCAGTAGTATAGACGGACTAGCGGGGGCCAATGAGCAGTTCTTC
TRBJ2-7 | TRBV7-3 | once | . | CASSRDNSYEQYF | TGTGCCAGCAGCCGGGACAATTCCTACGAGCAGTACTTC
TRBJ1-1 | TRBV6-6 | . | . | CASSYRAANTEAFF | TGTGCCAGCAGTTACCGGGCAGCGAACACTGAAGCTTTCTTT
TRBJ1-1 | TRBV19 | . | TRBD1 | CASSDRVRTEAFF | TGTGCCAGTAGTGACAGGGTTAGGACTGAAGCTTTCTTT
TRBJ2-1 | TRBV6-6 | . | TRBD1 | CASGTGYNEQFF | TGTGCCAGTGGGACAGGCTACAATGAGCAGTTCTTC
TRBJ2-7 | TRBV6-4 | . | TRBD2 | CASSERTSGGAWEQYF | TGTGCCAGCAGTGAAAGGACTAGCGGGGGGGCCTGGGAGCAGTACTTC
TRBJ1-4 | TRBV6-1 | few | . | CVAGREEKLFF | TGTGTGGCGGGTAGGGAGGAAAAACTGTTTTTT
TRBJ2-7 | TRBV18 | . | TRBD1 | CASSRGTGGKFYEQYF | TGTGCCAGCTCACGTGGGACAGGGGGCAAATTCTACGAGCAGTACTTC
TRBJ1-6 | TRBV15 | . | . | CATSRGRSYNSPLHF | TGTGCCACCAGCAGAGGGAGATCCTATAATTCACCCCTCCACTTT
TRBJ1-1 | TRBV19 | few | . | CASTPAPTGNTEAFF | TGTGCCAGTACCCCAGCCCCGACAGGGAACACTGAAGCTTTCTTT
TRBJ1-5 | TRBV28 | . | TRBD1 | CASSLTGTGTGSNQPQHF | TGTGCCAGCAGTTTAACCGGGACAGGGACAGGGAGCAATCAGCCCCAGCATTTT
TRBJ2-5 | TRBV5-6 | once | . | CASTFTGEGGETQYF | TGTGCCAGCACCTTTACAGGGGAGGGGGGAGAGACCCAGTACTTC